The following is a T cell receptor (beta chain) sequence with its context. Profiled with immunoSEQ multiplex PCR; TCRdb holds only in-frame clones, not every one. This sample has 200,000 to 250,000 clones, with around 80% found just once. The data belong to a study of blood T cell repertoires in COVID-19. Deletions cut 0 bases from V and 0 bases from J, with 3 bases between. The CDR3 contains 14 residues. Germline CDR1 LGHDT, CDR2 YNNKEL (reference sequence). The sequence came from a woman aged 55 to 70 who had recovered from COVID-19. Sequenced: peripheral blood. This rearrangement joins TRBV3-1 (or the pseudogene TRBV3-2) to TRBJ1-3; D is unresolved. The CDR3 loop reads CASSQESSGNTIYF. The CDR3 DNA follows: TGTGCCAGCAGCCAAGAGAGCTCTGGAAACACCATATATTTT.